Sequencing of this TCR beta chain was carried out in a study of cytotoxic CD8 clonotypes in ibrutinib-treated CLL (dated by TCRdb to about 2021). Background for the entire study: The cohort included about 15 treatment-naive and about a dozen relapsed/refractory patients; about 18 were IGHV unmutated. Longitudinal samples were available for about 30% of the 86 trial participants. An average of 255,043 productive templates and some 100,000 productive rearrangements was obtained per sample. Samples at response were collected after a median of about 12 months of treatment, with a range of about 6 to 40 months. Cryopreserved peripheral blood mononuclear cells were obtained prior to treatment, at the time of response, and at either disease progression or sustained remission. Partial responses were observed in 24 patients and complete responses in 2; after a median follow-up of 68 months, remission was maintained in around 14 patients and progression was observed in roughly twelve. Every remission and progressive disease sample was obtained while ibrutinib was still being received by the patients.

Study-wide conclusions, independent of this receptor: Public clonotypes were found to be uncommon and were observed to contract or remain stable during treatment; the increase in clonality was shown to reflect expansion of private clonotypes at ibrutinib response. At baseline, clonality was higher than in age-matched healthy donors and showed a strong correlation with circulating CD8+ T-cell counts. Clonality increased at ibrutinib response, stayed stable in sustained remission, and fell back toward baseline at progression. Sampling times were not matched between patients in sustained remission and patients whose disease was progressing, and lymph node repertoires were not examined.

A word on this clone: What antigen it recognizes has not been identified. One base away there is no much larger clone; base qualities are not given.

In light of the paper, this sample's time point label describes: 12 months on ibrutinib. For TCR beta library preparation, roughly 2 micrograms of genomic DNA were extracted from the cryopreserved PBMCs. Longitudinal blood samples from CLL patients receiving ibrutinib monotherapy were subjected to high-throughput TCR beta sequencing. The patients were enrolled in a single-center, open-label phase 2 trial of ibrutinib monotherapy. A MiSeq instrument was used for deep resolution sequencing, which targeted depths ranging from 1 in 1 million up to 1 in 200,000 T cells, with coverage averaging 10x for each clonotype. TCR beta libraries were generated with the immunoSEQ hsTCRB Kit. The authors' pipeline ran thus. ImmunoSEQ Data Assistant and ImmunoSEQ Analyzer were used for data analysis, and V, D and J genes were assigned according to IMGT definitions. Clonality, with values ranging from 0 to 1, was calculated as one minus the normalized Shannon entropy of productive rearrangement frequencies. Only overrepresented clonotypes making up at least 0.05% of the repertoire of each patient were included in the public clonotype analysis. Thirteen age-matched healthy donor repertoires from immuneACCESS were used as controls for clonality. Entries here come from immuneACCESS through TCRdb and include only in-frame sequences with V and J called. Some clones fail to appear in such tables; in the studies checked, an unresolved V gene covers under half of the shortfall, and the cause of the remainder is unknown. V and J calls and clone size are given by that table; D and trimming were obtained from the DNA. The table for this sample lists over 200,000 clones; 65% to 80% of them were counted only once. The ten largest clones take up 5.5% to 6% of the sample.

Deletion took 5 bases off V and 4 bases off J, with a span of 19 bases between the germline ends. CDR1 and CDR2 were assigned from the germline V gene as SNHLY and FYNNEI. The CDR3, cysteine through phenylalanine, is 16 amino acids long. Left in the record is the CDR3 DNA by itself, 48 bases read in frame from the first base. This sequence uses TRBV2 and TRBJ2-3; the D call is tentative, TRBD1 or TRBD2, as each matches 6 bases. The receptor was derived from a human donor with chronic lymphocytic leukemia. The material was PBMCs, obtained after 12 months of ibrutinib treatment. The DNA is TGTGCCAGCAGTAGGATTCCTGGGGGGCGCTCAGATACGCAGTATTTT. Its translation is CASSRIPGGRSDTQYF.